The 20 T cell receptor beta chains listed next were all sequenced from one sample in a study of control samples from healthy donors and cancer patients. Sequencing used immunoSEQ multiplex PCR; TCRdb keeps in-frame clones, though not all of them. Here the sample spans several thousand clones, 70% to 85% being singletons. Material for sequencing was formalin-fixed, paraffin-embedded tissue. Receptors were obtained from a female donor with melanoma.

The CDR3 nucleotides are TGTGCCAGCAGGACCTCGGGTACCCAGTACTTC. Translated, it gives CASRTSGTQYF. The chain recombines TRBV5-5 with TRBJ2-7, with D hard to call. The CDR3 consists of 11 residues. Trimming removed 5 bases from V and 10 bases from J, with 13 bases in between. Looked up from germline, CDR1 is SGHKS and CDR2 is YYEKEE (reference sequence).

The chain has TRBV28 and TRBJ1-5, with TRBD1 matching 7 bases. CDR3 size: 15 residues. Germline-derived CDR1 and CDR2 are MDHEN and SYDVKM. V lost 3 bases, J lost 5 bases, and 7 bases stayed unmatched. CDR3 DNA sequence: TGTGCCAGCAGTTTTCTTGAGGGGGCCCATCAGCCCCAGCATTTT. This codes for CASSFLEGAHQPQHF.

This chain connects TRBV5-1 to TRBJ2-7, with D possibly matching TRBD1 (7 bases). The germline V and J ends were trimmed by 4 bases and 5 bases, with 22 bases remaining between them. This CDR3 has 16 residues. Germline values: CDR1 SGHRS, CDR2 YFSETQ. The CDR3 DNA reads as TGCGCCAGCAGCGCTGGAGGCGGGGACAGAGCCCACGAGCAGTACTTC. Protein sequence: CASSAGGGDRAHEQYF.

The J gene is TRBJ2-1, the V gene TRBV12-3 or TRBV12-4; D is unclear. The CDR3 spans 13 residues. V shed 3 bases and J shed 6 bases, with 9 bases lying between them. The DNA of the CDR3 is TGTGCCAGCAGTTTGCCCGCCTTCAATGAGCAGTTCTTC. It specifies CASSLPAFNEQFF.

The chain couples TRBV19 to TRBJ1-2, with 8 positions matching TRBD1. Per germline, CDR1 LNHDA and CDR2 SQIVND (reference sequence). CDR3 length equals 14 residues. With V trimmed by 4 bases and J by 4 bases, 5 bases remained unmatched. The CDR3 loop reads CASSTGQGAYGYTF. Written as DNA, the CDR3 is TGTGCCAGTAGTACTGGACAGGGAGCCTATGGCTACACCTTC.

V and J are TRBV6-2 or TRBV6-3 and TRBJ1-2, with TRBD1 matching 7 bases. The CDR3 extends over 16 amino acids. Germline trimming cut 5 bases from V and 4 bases from J; bases unmatched to any gene: 13. CDR1 is MNHEY and CDR2 is SVGEGT in the germline V gene. CDR3 bases: TGTGCCAGCAGTCAGCCGCGTGCAGGGGGTTCCTATGGCTACACCTTC. Its translation is CASSQPRAGGSYGYTF.

This clone showed up just a few times. The same CDR3 arises from other DNA sequences in this sample as well. The chain combines TRBV7-2 with TRBJ1-1; TRBD1 agrees at 7 bases. Germline CDR1 reads SGHTA; CDR2 reads FQGNSA. Trimming took 5 bases from V and 0 from J; bases not matched to a gene: 3. The CDR3 covers 14 residues. The CDR3 DNA sequence: TGTGCCAGCAGCCTCGGACAGGTGAACACTGAAGCTTTCTTT. It is translated as CASSLGQVNTEAFF.

Worth noting for this clone: The same CDR3 is also encoded by other DNA sequences in this sample. The chain couples TRBV18 to TRBJ2-5, with 7 bases matching TRBD2. V gave up 0 bases and J gave up 5 bases; unmatched junction bases: 6. Germline-derived CDR1 and CDR2 are KGHSH and LQKENI. The CDR3 runs to 15 residues. The CDR3 sequence is CASSPPAGVGETQYF. DNA for the CDR3: TGTGCCAGCTCACCACCGGCGGGAGTGGGGGAGACCCAGTACTTC. Together with reference TRBV18 and TRBJ2-5, the CDR3 gives the full variable domain: NAGVMQNPRHLVRRRGQEARLRCSPMKGHSHVYWYRQLPEEGLKFMVYLQKENIIDESGMPKERFSAEFPKEGPSILRIQQVVRGDSAAYFCASSPPAGVGETQYFGPGTRLLVL.

The rearrangement links TRBV5-4 to TRBJ1-2; the D gene is possibly TRBD1 (5 bases). V was shortened by 2 bases and J by 0 bases, with 17 bases between the two germline ends. The CDR3 totals 17 residues. Germline CDR1 and CDR2: SGHNT and YYREEE (reference sequence). CDR3 amino acids: CASSFRRGGEANYGYTF. CDR3 nucleotide sequence: TGTGCCAGCAGCTTCCGGCGAGGAGGGGAAGCTAACTATGGCTACACCTTC. The complete variable domain, with remaining parts taken from reference TRBV5-4 and TRBJ1-2, reads ETGVTQSPTHLIKTRGQQVTLRCSSQSGHNTVSWYQQALGQGPQFIFQYYREEENGRGNFPPRFSGLQFPNYSSELNVNALELDDSALYLCASSFRRGGEANYGYTFGSGTRLTVV.

The chain carries TRBV5-6 and TRBJ1-1; D gene ambiguous. Trimming pared 4 bases from V and 5 bases from J, leaving 15 bases between. Germline-derived CDR1 and CDR2 are SGHDT and YYEEEE. CDR3 length equals 14 residues. CDR3 sequence: CASSADPGGTEAFF. CDR3 DNA sequence: TGTGCCAGCAGCGCGGACCCGGGAGGGACTGAAGCTTTCTTT.

The V and J genes are TRBV7-2 and TRBJ2-1, with a possible D match to TRBD2 (6 bases). Trimming pared 5 bases from V and 8 bases from J, leaving 19 bases between. Germline lookup yields CDR1 SGHTA and CDR2 FQGNSA. This CDR3 region has 15 residues. CDR3 nucleotide sequence: TGTGCCAGCAGCCTACGGGGGTTCGGGTTGCATGAGCAGTTCTTC. The encoded protein is CASSLRGFGLHEQFF.

This sequence joins TRBV6-5 and TRBJ1-3; D is undetermined. The CDR3 sequence is 16 residues long. V shed 0 bases and J shed 0 bases, with 9 bases lying between them. Germline loops: CDR1 MNHEY, CDR2 SVGAGI. CDR3 bases: TGTGCCAGCAGTTACTCTGCCACCAACTCTGGAAACACCATATATTTT. It is translated as CASSYSATNSGNTIYF.

The gene calls are TRBV5-6 and TRBJ2-1, with 9 bases lining up with TRBD1. The CDR3 contains 17 residues. Germline V lookup: CDR1 SGHDT, CDR2 YYEEEE. Trimming took 7 bases from V and 1 from J; bases not matched to a gene: 12. The CDR3 region is CASRVRQGVLSYNEQFF. CDR3 nucleotides: TGTGCCAGCCGCGTCCGACAGGGGGTTTTGTCCTACAATGAGCAGTTCTTC.

The chain is built from TRBV23-1 and TRBJ1-2; D not certain. TRBV23-1 is reported as an ORF; its role is uncertain. V was shortened by 3 bases and J by 9 bases, with 11 bases between the two germline ends. This CDR3 contains 12 residues. The CDR3 sequence: CASSHDEECYTF. The CDR3 nucleotides are TGCGCCAGCAGTCATGACGAGGAGTGCTACACCTTC.

In its sample, this clone was seen a few times. One junction end does not reproduce the germline sequence, and a read error may be involved. This chain links TRBV7-2 with TRBJ2-5; 10 bases are shared with TRBD2. Germline loops: CDR1 SGHTA, CDR2 FQGNSA. The CDR3 is 14 residues long. Here the CDR3 reads CATSGRAGQETQYF. In DNA form, the CDR3 reads TGTGCCACCAGCGGGAGGGCCGGGCAAGAGACCCAGTACTTC.

The rearrangement uses TRBV6-2 or TRBV6-3 and TRBJ1-2; a possible D gene is TRBD1 (6 bases). Germline lookup yields CDR1 MNHEY and CDR2 SVGEGT. The germline V and J ends were trimmed by 2 bases and 4 bases, with 11 bases remaining between them. This CDR3 region has 14 residues. The CDR3 sequence is CASSYDGQPYGYTF. CDR3 in DNA: TGTGCCAGCAGTTACGATGGACAGCCCTATGGCTACACCTTC.

The rearrangement joins TRBV15 to TRBJ1-5; TRBD1 matches at 8 bases. Germline CDR1 is LNHNV and CDR2 is YYDKDF (reference sequence). The CDR3 loop spans 15 amino acids. V was pared by 3 bases and J by 4 bases, with 5 bases of the junction left unmatched. The CDR3 DNA reads TGTGCCACCAGCAGGATGGACAGGGTGAATCAGCCCCAGCATTTT. It specifies CATSRMDRVNQPQHF. Filled out from reference TRBV15 and TRBJ1-5, the complete variable domain reads DAMVIQNPRYQVTQFGKPVTLSCSQTLNHNVMYWYQQKSSQAPKLLFHYYDKDFNNEADTPDNFQSRRPNTSFCFLDIRSPGLGDTAMYLCATSRMDRVNQPQHFGDGTRLSIL.

The genes are TRBV6-5 and TRBJ2-2, with D tentatively TRBD1 (6 bases). This CDR3 has 15 amino acids. Between the trimmed V and J ends, which lost 0 bases and 5 bases, there was a span of 10 bases. From germline, CDR1 is MNHEY and CDR2 SVGAGI. The CDR3 DNA reads TGTGCCAGCAGTTACTCGTCAGGGGCGACCGGGGAGCTGTTTTTT. Its protein product is CASSYSSGATGELFF.

This chain joins TRBV3-1 (or the pseudogene TRBV3-2) and TRBJ2-2; D is perhaps TRBD1 (6 bases). V gave up 0 bases and J gave up 7 bases, with 15 bases separating them. The CDR3 is 16 residues long. CDR1 is LGHDT, CDR2 YNNKEL, per germline (reference sequence). CDR3 in DNA: TGTGCCAGCAGCCAAGACAGGGGCCGAGGCGGCGGGGAGCTGTTTTTT. Its protein product is CASSQDRGRGGGELFF.

The chain joins TRBV24-1 to TRBJ1-5, with 8 bases identical to TRBD1. V trimming: 2 bases; J trimming: 0 bases; junction bases outside the gene matches: 14. Germline assignment: CDR1 KGHDR and CDR2 SFDVKD. This CDR3 has 20 residues. The CDR3 nucleotides are TGTGCCACCAGTGATTCCCTTGACAGGGGTCTCAGTTATAGCAATCAGCCCCAGCATTTT. Translating it yields CATSDSLDRGLSYSNQPQHF.